Listed below are T cell receptor beta chains from one sample, sequenced in a study of regulatory T cells in long-lasting Graves disease. Via MiXCR, TCRdb re-called the multiplex PCR reads, giving one row per CDR3 protein. The table has a few hundred thousand distinct CDR3 sequences, roughly 16% seen once; the top ten hold just over 20%. The sample was also reused in another study, on T cells in Graves' hyperthyroidism and ophthalmopathy.

Material: peripheral blood mononuclear cells (PBMCs), obtained at new diagnosis, from a patient treated with antithyroid drugs. These receptors all come from a woman younger than 35 with Graves disease. CDR3s include the opening cysteine and the closing phenylalanine or tryptophan. The D gene is left open where the match is weak. Expanded clones are given a class, and other clones once, few, many or no size at all.

clone_size,d_call,v_call,j_call,cdr3_aa,cdr3_nt
many,-,TRBV13,TRBJ1-2,CASNYATGLYGYTF,TGTGCCAGCAACTACGCCACAGGGTTGTACGGCTACACCTTC
-,TRBD1,TRBV6-2/TRBV6-3,TRBJ1-5,CASSLTGNNQPQHF,TGTGCCAGCAGTTTGACAGGGAACAATCAGCCCCAGCATTTT
many,TRBD1,TRBV3-1,TRBJ1-1,CASSLRTGVAEAFF,TGTGCCAGCAGCCTCCGGACAGGGGTGGCTGAAGCTTTCTTT
many,TRBD2,TRBV6-1,TRBJ2-1,CASRRTSGTYNEQFF,TGTGCCAGCAGGAGGACTAGCGGGACATACAATGAGCAGTTCTTC
-,-,TRBV7-9,TRBJ2-7,CASSLGGNVGEQYF,TGTGCCAGCAGCTTAGGGGGAAACGTAGGCGAGCAGTACTTC
once,-,TRBV7-3,TRBJ2-7,CASSLGARGRSSEQYF,TGTGCCAGCAGCTTAGGGGCCAGAGGCAGAAGCAGCGAGCAGTACTTC
-,TRBD1,TRBV5-6,TRBJ2-2,CASSLWDRAGELFF,TGTGCCAGCAGCTTGTGGGACAGGGCCGGGGAGCTGTTTTTT
many,-,TRBV6-1,TRBJ2-1,CASSELIRIASYNEQFF,TGTGCCAGCAGTGAACTTATCCGGATAGCCTCCTACAATGAGCAGTTCTTC
few,-,TRBV12-3/TRBV12-4,TRBJ2-1,CASRRHLGPYNEQFF,TGTGCCAGCAGGCGGCACTTGGGTCCATACAATGAGCAGTTCTTC
many,TRBD2,TRBV18,TRBJ2-1,CASSPDLGLAGGVIFYNEQFF,TGTGCCAGCTCACCAGACCTGGGACTAGCGGGAGGCGTGATTTTCTACAATGAGCAGTTCTTC
few,-,TRBV5-1,TRBJ1-4,CASSRSDRSATNEKLFF,TGCGCCAGCAGCCGATCGGACAGAAGTGCAACTAATGAAAAACTGTTTTTT
few,-,TRBV7-3,TRBJ1-6,CASSLFSGSNSPLHF,TGTGCCAGCAGCTTATTTTCAGGGAGTAATTCACCCCTCCACTTT
many,-,TRBV27,TRBJ2-7,CASSSARGRIYEQYF,TGTGCCAGCAGTTCCGCCCGGGGGCGCATTTACGAGCAGTACTTC
many,-,TRBV3-1,TRBJ2-3,CASSPPRAAGRDTQYF,TGTGCCAGCAGCCCCCCTAGAGCGGCAGGCCGTGATACGCAGTATTTT
-,TRBD2,TRBV15,TRBJ2-7,CATSRGRLAPRTEQYF,TGTGCCACCAGCAGAGGTCGACTAGCCCCTCGAACGGAGCAGTACTTC
-,TRBD2,TRBV3-1,TRBJ2-1,CASSETSGRRANEQFF,TGTGCCAGCAGCGAGACTAGCGGGCGCCGAGCGAATGAGCAGTTCTTC
many,-,TRBV3-1,TRBJ2-7,CASSQDLNSEQYF,TGTGCCAGCAGCCAGGACCTTAATTCCGAGCAGTACTTC
-,-,TRBV9,TRBJ2-6,CASSVDGNSGANVLTF,TGTGCCAGCAGCGTAGACGGGAACTCTGGGGCCAACGTCCTGACTTTC
many,TRBD2,TRBV30,TRBJ2-1,CAWSPGGGNNEQFF,TGTGCCTGGAGCCCGGGGGGAGGCAACAATGAGCAGTTCTTC
-,-,TRBV7-8,TRBJ2-1,CASSSPHEGSYNEQFF,TGTGCCAGCAGCTCCCCCCACGAAGGCTCCTACAATGAGCAGTTCTTC
many,-,TRBV6-1,TRBJ1-2,CASRKDSNYGYTF,TGTGCCAGCAGGAAAGACTCCAACTATGGCTACACCTTC
many,TRBD1,TRBV12-3/TRBV12-4,TRBJ1-1,CASSLWGQGNTEAFF,TGTGCCAGCAGTTTGTGGGGACAGGGTAACACTGAAGCTTTCTTT
many,-,TRBV2,TRBJ1-2,CASSEGTSIYGYTF,TGTGCCAGCAGTGAGGGGACGAGTATCTATGGCTACACCTTC
many,-,TRBV24-1,TRBJ2-1,CATSDRDFPEQFF,TGTGCCACCAGTGATCGGGACTTCCCCGAGCAGTTCTTC
few,TRBD1,TRBV6-4,TRBJ1-5,CASSAGQTGQPQHF,TGTGCCAGCAGCGCGGGACAGACCGGACAGCCCCAGCATTTT
once,-,TRBV19,TRBJ1-1,CASSIGGLEAFF,TGTGCCAGTAGTATTGGAGGGCTTGAAGCTTTCTTT
many,TRBD2,TRBV4-1,TRBJ2-7,CASSQDQGTSYPEQYF,TGCGCCAGCAGCCAAGATCAGGGGACTAGCTACCCCGAGCAGTACTTC
many,-,TRBV28,TRBJ2-7,CASTATSYEQYF,TGTGCCAGCACCGCGACCTCCTACGAGCAGTACTTC
many,TRBD1,TRBV12-5,TRBJ1-2,CASGLVLGQGPEIFF,TGTGCTAGTGGTTTGGTACTAGGACAGGGACCCGAGATCTTCTTC
many,TRBD2,TRBV5-1,TRBJ2-1,CASSPQLAGGPSHYNEQFF,TGCGCCAGCAGCCCACAACTAGCGGGGGGGCCATCTCACTACAATGAGCAGTTCTTC
-,TRBD2,TRBV28,TRBJ2-4,CASGHGLAGAKNIQYF,TGTGCCAGCGGCCACGGACTAGCGGGGGCCAAAAACATTCAGTACTTC
-,TRBD2,TRBV7-6,TRBJ2-1,CASSLTSGGANEQFF,TGTGCCAGCAGCTTAACTAGCGGGGGGGCCAATGAGCAGTTCTTC
-,TRBD1,TRBV7-2,TRBJ1-5,CASSSTGTGLGQPQHF,TGTGCCAGCAGCTCAACCGGGACAGGCCTGGGGCAGCCCCAGCATTTT
many,TRBD1,TRBV6-1,TRBJ2-5,CASRDRDRVSKTQYF,TGTGCCAGCAGGGACCGGGACAGGGTCTCAAAGACCCAGTACTTC
-,TRBD2,TRBV4-2,TRBJ2-1,CASSRETSGSFNEQFF,TGTGCCAGCAGCCGCGAGACTAGCGGGAGTTTCAATGAGCAGTTCTTC
few,TRBD2,TRBV20-1,TRBJ2-1,CSAPGGGTYEQFF,TGCAGTGCACCGGGGGGAGGGACTTATGAGCAGTTCTTC
few,-,TRBV6-2/TRBV6-3,TRBJ2-2,CASTHVAQGDVIHTGELFF,TGTGCCAGCACCCACGTGGCACAGGGAGACGTTATCCACACCGGGGAGCTGTTTTTT
many,-,TRBV5-1,TRBJ2-4,CASSLARFGTRKDIQYF,TGCGCCAGCAGCTTGGCCCGGTTTGGGACACGGAAGGACATTCAGTACTTC
few,-,TRBV4-1,TRBJ1-3,CASSQGLSSGNTIYF,TGCGCCAGCAGCCAAGGACTGAGCTCTGGAAACACCATATATTTT
-,-,TRBV12-3/TRBV12-4,TRBJ1-2,CASSPDPGYGYTF,TGTGCCAGCAGCCCGGACCCAGGGTATGGCTACACCTTC
few,-,TRBV6-4,TRBJ2-2,CASSESGRGTGELFF,TGTGCCAGCAGTGAGTCGGGGCGAGGCACCGGGGAGCTGTTTTTT
many,-,TRBV7-2,TRBJ2-1,CASSKVGPNEQFF,TGTGCCAGCAGCAAGGTGGGGCCGAATGAGCAGTTCTTC
few,-,TRBV9,TRBJ2-3,CASSGGASTDTQYF,TGTGCCAGCAGCGGAGGGGCTAGCACAGATACGCAGTATTTT
many,-,TRBV5-5,TRBJ2-3,CASSFVPGGVTDTQYF,TGTGCCAGCAGCTTTGTCCCAGGCGGGGTCACAGATACGCAGTATTTT
-,-,TRBV19,TRBJ2-6,CASSIAGFSGANVLTF,TGTGCCAGTAGTATAGCGGGGTTCTCTGGGGCCAACGTCCTGACTTTC
-,TRBD1,TRBV19,TRBJ2-1,CASRTGGSEQFF,TGTGCCAGTCGGACAGGAGGTAGTGAGCAGTTCTTC
-,-,TRBV6-1,TRBJ1-5,CASSRDDQPQHF,TGTGCCAGCAGCCGCGACGATCAGCCCCAGCATTTT
many,TRBD1,TRBV2,TRBJ2-5,CASSELYSTGNQETQYF,TGTGCCAGCAGTGAACTCTACTCGACAGGGAACCAAGAGACCCAGTACTTC
many,TRBD1,TRBV5-1,TRBJ1-1,CASSLEGAPGNTEAFF,TGCGCCAGCAGCTTGGAGGGGGCGCCGGGGAACACTGAAGCTTTCTTT
many,TRBD2,TRBV11-1,TRBJ2-1,CASSLGTSGSDEQFF,TGTGCCAGCAGCCTCGGGACTAGCGGGAGTGATGAGCAGTTCTTC
many,TRBD2,TRBV9,TRBJ2-2,CASSVRSSGGNTGELFF,TGTGCCAGCAGCGTAAGGTCTAGCGGGGGGAACACCGGGGAGCTGTTTTTT
-,TRBD1,TRBV2,TRBJ1-3,CASSLSGTGDPGNTIYF,TGTGCCAGCAGTTTGTCCGGGACAGGGGACCCTGGAAACACCATATATTTT
many,-,TRBV9,TRBJ2-3,CASSVVPQNTDTQYF,TGTGCCAGCAGCGTAGTTCCCCAGAACACAGATACGCAGTATTTT
many,-,TRBV28,TRBJ1-1,CASSPAGGRGKAFF,TGTGCCAGCAGTCCCGCGGGGGGAAGAGGGAAAGCTTTCTTT
-,TRBD2,TRBV9,TRBJ2-2,CASSGTSGPGELFF,TGTGCCAGCAGCGGGACTAGCGGGCCCGGGGAGCTGTTTTTT